The source of this T cell receptor (beta chain) is a study of metastatic and nonmetastatic thyroid tumors. Study-wide points: Significantly higher TCR beta diversity was reportedly seen in malignant thyroid tumors than benign nodules, in blood and tumor.

TCRdb re-called the PCR reads with MiXCR. The table lists over 40,000 clones, more than 9.5% of them singletons. CDR1 is MNHNS, CDR2 SASEGT, per germline. Trimming removed 6 bases at V and 1 base at J, with 10 bases between. This CDR3 spans 14 amino acids. This clone was observed at least ten times. Its antigen is as yet unknown. Patients had received no treatment of any kind before thyroid surgery. The chain couples TRBV6-1 to TRBJ1-5; D not certain. What was sequenced was blood. The receptor's source is a female donor with papillary thyroid cancer or a benign thyroid nodule (not recorded which). Some clones in this sample may be carry-over from other donors' samples. The CDR3 is CASRPHTSNQPQHF. The CDR3 coding sequence is TGTGCCAGCAGACCCCACACGAGCAATCAGCCCCAGCATTTT.